This TCR beta chain came from a study of ipilimumab plus nivolumab after autologous stem cell transplantation (TCRdb year 2021). Describing the broader study: Trial patients received a median of 5 ipilimumab doses and fewer than 10 nivolumab doses. The DLBCL cohort included primary refractory and relapsed disease, with 18-month progression-free survival of roughly 85% and 28% respectively. The trial enrolled patients with high-risk diffuse large B cell lymphoma, mature T cell lymphoma, or multiple myeloma undergoing autologous transplant. The intent-to-treat population of the trial was made up of 30 to 40 patients. The paper as a whole reports these results and caveats: Combined checkpoint inhibition as post-transplant consolidation was concluded by the authors to appear tolerable. The authors stated that profiles of the T cell receptor repertoire, regulatory T cell phenotype and gut microbiota provided a biologic rationale for studying this approach further.

For this chain, trimming is 3 bases at the V end and 5 bases at the J end, and the number of junction bases without a gene match is 7. Via the germline V gene, CDR1 is MNHNS and CDR2 SASEGT. From cysteine to phenylalanine, the CDR3 is 15 amino acids long. Left in the record is the CDR3 DNA by itself, 45 bases read in frame from the first base. Checkpoint therapy was initiated 14 to 28 days after autologous transplant, and ipilimumab was administered at 1 mg/kg intravenously on day 1 of selected weeks. Patients received nivolumab at 3 mg/kg intravenously on day 1 of weeks 1, 4, 7, 10, and every two weeks through week 26. Combined checkpoint inhibition with ipilimumab and nivolumab as consolidation after autologous stem cell transplantation was tested in a Phase Ib clinical trial. Libraries came from the immunoSEQ multiplex PCR assay. The table comes from immuneACCESS by way of TCRdb, which keeps in-frame sequences with V and J called. Part of the clones is missing from these tables; in studies checked, under half for an unresolved V gene and the rest for unknown reasons. The sample includes about 84,000 clones, with more than 80% observed a single time. The ten top clones hold 2% to 2.5% of the sample.

As concerns this clone: Its cognate antigen has yet to be identified. Base qualities are missing; no much larger clone stands one base away.

Here the chain combines TRBV6-1 and TRBJ2-5, with TRBD1 identical over 9 junction bases. Sequencing was performed on PBMCs, taken in a trial of ipilimumab plus nivolumab as post-transplant consolidation. This receptor was taken from a male donor with diffuse large B-cell lymphoma. The CDR3 sequence is CASSERTGVGETQYF. At the DNA level, the sequence is TGTGCCAGCAGTGAGCGGACAGGGGTAGGCGAGACCCAGTACTTC.